The T cell receptor beta chain under discussion was sequenced for a study of blood T cell repertoires in COVID-19. Across the study: Sample material is recorded as cDNA or gDNA derived from T cells, B-cell-depleted T cells, or PBMCs.

Participants were aged roughly 18 to 90 years, lived in over 20 US areas, and enrolled virtually. Assignment of participants to cohorts was predicated upon participant-reported clinical history. Original processing notes: From reference gene primer amplification, estimates of nucleated cell counts were derived. Repertoires were generated with immunoSEQ multiplex PCR, while TCRdb's copy carries only in-frame clones and drops some. V, J and clone size reflect that table, while D and trimming were determined from the DNA. Here the sample spans approximately 240,000 clones, about 90% being singletons. The sample comprised PBMCs or T cells enriched from blood (not recorded which). This clonotype was sampled from a woman aged 18-29 years who had recovered from COVID-19.

CDR3 nucleotides: TGTGCCGCAGTCCCAGGGAGGACCGGGGAGCTGTTTTTT. It specifies CAAVPGRTGELFF. The chain recombines TRBV28 with TRBJ2-2, with a weak D call TRBD2 (6 bases). The CDR3 is 13 residues long. Germline V CDR1 and CDR2: MDHEN, SYDVKM. V lost 11 bases and J lost 5, with 15 bases in between.